This T cell receptor beta chain was retrieved from a study of shared clonotypes between healthy human individuals. This clone was seen only once. What it binds is not known. This table comes from immunoSEQ multiplex PCR, and its TCRdb copy is limited to in-frame clones, with some not included. The data show roughly 500,000 clones, more than 95% seen once. The CDR3 has 16 amino acids. Germline CDR1 SGHRS, CDR2 YFSETQ. V was clipped by 1 base and J by 3 bases; unmatched bases: 6. Study results and limitations: Naive CD4 clonotypes were shared across a handful of donors at 4.5% to 6%. The four-donor shared clonotypes exceeded non-shared clonotypes in generation probability, with non-shared ones scoring lower.

The receptor was isolated from a woman in her twenties or thirties in good health. The sample taken for sequencing was naive CD4+ T cells sorted from blood. Subset specified: CD45RA+ positively selected. The V and J genes are TRBV5-1 and TRBJ1-1; 10 bases are shared with TRBD1. The CDR3: CASSLLTGGDYTEAFF. The DNA of the CDR3 is TGCGCCAGCAGCTTGCTGACAGGGGGCGATTACACTGAAGCTTTCTTT.